The next 30 T cell receptor beta chains were all read from a single sample in a study of blood T cell repertoires in COVID-19. Sequenced by immunoSEQ multiplex PCR; TCRdb stores in-frame clones only, minus some. The sample lists fewer than 200,000 clones, approximately 86% seen once, with around 9% in the top ten. The specimen sequenced was peripheral blood. The receptors stem from a man in his fifties with active or convalescent COVID-19.

V usage is TRBV6-5 and J usage is TRBJ1-5; perhaps TRBD1 as D (5 bases). The CDR3 extends over 14 amino acids. V dropped 6 bases and J dropped 4 bases, with 13 bases sitting between them. The germline V gene has CDR1 MNHEY and CDR2 SVGAGI. CDR3 loop: CASSHPGFNQPQHF. CDR3 bases: TGTGCCAGCAGCCATCCAGGGTTTAATCAGCCCCAGCATTTT.

This clone has a handful of counts. The rearrangement uses TRBV24-1 and TRBJ1-1; 7 nucleotides align to TRBD1. V trimming: 0 bases; J trimming: 1 base; junction bases outside the gene matches: 16. The CDR3 is 20 residues long. Per germline, CDR1 KGHDR and CDR2 SFDVKD. For the CDR3, the DNA is TGTGCCACCAGTGATTTGCAAATGGTTCTGGACAGGCTAAAGAACACTGAAGCTTTCTTT. The encoded protein is CATSDLQMVLDRLKNTEAFF.

CDR3 bases: TGTGCCAGCAGCTTAGGACAGAGCTACGAGCAGTACTTC. This encodes CASSLGQSYEQYF. The chain combines TRBV11-2 with TRBJ2-7, with TRBD1 as a possible D gene (5 bases). Per germline, CDR1 SGHAT and CDR2 FQNNGV. This CDR3 comprises 13 residues. V was pared by 1 base and J by 3 bases, with 7 bases between.

This chain links TRBV9 with TRBJ1-6; tentative D call: TRBD1 (6 bases). CDR1 and CDR2 (germline): SGDLS, YYNGEE. The ends were cut back, 4 bases at V and 7 bases at J, with 15 bases in the middle. The CDR3 has 15 amino acids. Here the CDR3 DNA reads TGTGCCAGCAGCCTTGTGGGGGCAGGCAATTCACCCCTCCACTTT. Protein product: CASSLVGAGNSPLHF.

J is TRBJ1-5 and V is TRBV20-1, with D tentatively TRBD1 (5 bases). Trimming pared 3 bases from V and 6 bases from J, leaving 9 bases between. Germline CDR1 is DFQATT and CDR2 is SNEGSKA (reference sequence). The CDR3 spans 12 residues. CDR3 coding DNA: TGCAGTGCTAGTTCGGGGGGTCAGCCCCAGCATTTT. Protein product: CSASSGGQPQHF.

Only one count was recorded for this clone. The chain combines TRBV11-2 with TRBJ2-7, with TRBD1 as a possible D gene (6 bases). CDR1 and CDR2 from the germline V gene are SGHAT and FQNNGV. The CDR3 contains 12 residues. The V end lost 3 bases, the J end lost 6 bases, and 9 bases lay between the germline ends. Here the CDR3 reads CASSFTGTEQYF. The CDR3 DNA is TGTGCCAGCAGCTTTACAGGGACCGAGCAGTACTTC.

V is TRBV29-1 and J is TRBJ2-7, with D perhaps matching TRBD1 (5 bases). The V gene's germline CDR1 is SQVTM and CDR2 ANQGSEA. The CDR3 is 13 residues long. V lost 7 bases and J 3 bases, leaving 16 bases between the germline ends. The CDR3 DNA is TGCAGCGCCCAGGGCGGACAAGTCTACGAGCAGTACTTC. Encoded protein: CSAQGGQVYEQYF.

The V call is TRBV7-9, the J call TRBJ1-2, with 8 bases fitting TRBD1. Germline loops: CDR1 SEHNR, CDR2 FQNEAQ (reference sequence). The CDR3 runs to 17 residues. Unmatched junction bases numbered 7, after V lost 1 base and J lost 0 bases. The CDR3 DNA is TGTGCCAGCAGCTTAGGCCCAGGGGGCACAGCTAACTATGGCTACACCTTC. It translates to CASSLGPGGTANYGYTF.

V and J are TRBV4-1 and TRBJ1-1; D might be TRBD1 (6 bases). The CDR3 runs 15 residues. With 2 bases removed from V and 1 base from J, the gap between germline ends came to 11 bases. Per germline, CDR1 MGHRA and CDR2 YSYEKL. The DNA of the CDR3 is TGCGCCAGCAGCCAATACGGGACACCGAACACTGAAGCTTTCTTT. Its protein is CASSQYGTPNTEAFF.

This chain connects TRBV7-2 to TRBJ1-5; D is perhaps TRBD1 (5 bases). The CDR3 is made up of 13 amino acids. The germline V and J ends were trimmed by 4 bases and 9 bases, with 13 bases remaining between them. CDR1 is SGHTA, CDR2 FQGNSA, per germline. CDR3 sequence reads: CASSSREGGPQHF. CDR3 nucleotides: TGTGCCAGCAGCTCCAGGGAGGGCGGGCCCCAGCATTTT.

This clone was recorded many times. V usage is TRBV3-1 (or the pseudogene TRBV3-2) and J usage is TRBJ2-7, with a possible D match to TRBD2 (6 bases). The ends were cut back, 0 bases at V and 1 base at J, with 10 bases in the middle. CDR1 and CDR2 (germline): LGHDT, YNNKEL (reference sequence). The CDR3 totals 15 residues. Here the CDR3 DNA reads TGTGCCAGCAGCCAAGATCACGGGGGTTCCTACGAGCAGTACTTC. Residues: CASSQDHGGSYEQYF.

The V and J genes are TRBV5-1 and TRBJ1-4; D remains ambiguous. Deletions cut 1 base from V and 0 bases from J, with 4 bases between. Germline CDR1 and CDR2: SGHRS and YFSETQ. The CDR3 consists of 14 residues. The CDR3 protein is CASSLFTTNEKLFF. The CDR3 bases are TGCGCCAGCAGCTTGTTCACAACTAATGAAAAACTGTTTTTT.

A single count supports this clone. This sequence joins TRBV19 and TRBJ2-7, with TRBD1 matching over 7 bases. V shed 4 bases and J 3 bases; nucleotides not matched to a gene: 9. The CDR3 length is 15 residues. Looked up from germline, CDR1 is LNHDA and CDR2 is SQIVND (reference sequence). CDR3 DNA sequence: TGTGCCAGTAGTACCCTTAACAGGGGTTACTACGAGCAGTACTTC. Encoded protein: CASSTLNRGYYEQYF.

This clone was detected once. This rearrangement joins TRBV3-1 (or the pseudogene TRBV3-2) to TRBJ2-5, with TRBD1 matching 8 bases. CDR3 length: 17 residues. V lost 4 bases and J lost 2; bases outside the gene matches: 12. Germline V gene data show CDR1 as LGHDT and CDR2 as YNNKEL (reference sequence). The CDR3 loop is CASSPQYGQGPQETQYF. The CDR3 coding sequence is TGTGCCAGCAGCCCTCAATACGGACAGGGACCACAAGAGACCCAGTACTTC.

V is TRBV5-6 and J is TRBJ2-3; 14 bases match TRBD2. After removal of 0 bases from V and 4 bases from J, the junction contained 4 bases not matched to a gene. Germline V gene data show CDR1 as SGHDT and CDR2 as YYEEEE. The CDR3 totals 17 residues. The CDR3: CASSLAGTSGSPDTQYF. The CDR3 DNA reads as TGTGCCAGCAGCTTGGCGGGGACTAGCGGGAGCCCAGATACGCAGTATTTT.

The chain combines TRBV18 with TRBJ1-1; TRBD1 aligns across 11 bases. Losses at the gene ends were 5 bases for V and 4 bases for J; bases not matched to a gene: 6. In germline, CDR1 is KGHSH, CDR2 LQKENI. The CDR3 covers 15 residues. Here the CDR3 DNA reads TGTGCCAGCTCAGGACAGGGGGCGAGGAGCACTGAAGCTTTCTTT. It translates to CASSGQGARSTEAFF. Complete variable domain (other parts from reference TRBV18 and TRBJ1-1): NAGVMQNPRHLVRRRGQEARLRCSPMKGHSHVYWYRQLPEEGLKFMVYLQKENIIDESGMPKERFSAEFPKEGPSILRIQQVVRGDSAAYFCASSGQGARSTEAFFGQGTRLTVV.

The gene calls are TRBV7-3 and TRBJ1-6; the D gene is possibly TRBD1 (5 bases). V was clipped by 1 base and J by 10 bases, with 14 bases between them. Germline CDR1 SGHTA, CDR2 FQGTGA. The CDR3 consists of 15 residues. The CDR3 loop reads CASSLMGGVGSPLHF. The CDR3 coding sequence is TGTGCCAGCAGCTTAATGGGGGGTGTTGGGTCACCCCTCCACTTT.

A remark on this clone: The same CDR3 is also encoded by other DNA sequences in this sample. The chain employs TRBV7-9 and TRBJ1-2; 7 bases map to TRBD1. Germline V CDR1 and CDR2: SEHNR, FQNEAQ (reference sequence). CDR3 length: 13 amino acids. The J segment lost 1 base and the V segment lost 6 bases, leaving 2 bases of the junction unmatched. Here the CDR3 reads CASSRDSNYGYTF. The CDR3 nucleotides read TGTGCCAGCAGTAGGGACAGTAACTATGGCTACACCTTC.

The CDR3 nucleotides are TGTGCCAGTAGCCGTAGACAGGGTTTCGACACTGAAGCTTTCTTT. Encoded protein: CASSRRQGFDTEAFF. The chain combines TRBV19 with TRBJ1-1, with TRBD1 identical over 7 bases. J was trimmed by 3 bases and V by 6 bases; bases with no gene match: 10. This CDR3 spans 15 amino acids. Germline V lookup: CDR1 LNHDA, CDR2 SQIVND (reference sequence).

The chain is built from TRBV3-1 (or the pseudogene TRBV3-2) and TRBJ1-3; maybe TRBD1 (6 bases). Trimming left V 6 bases short and J 4 bases short, with 10 bases between. This CDR3 has 13 amino acids. Germline-derived CDR1 and CDR2 are LGHDT and YNNKEL (reference sequence). CDR3 in amino acids: CASRRGQGNTIYF. CDR3 nucleotide sequence: TGTGCCAGCAGGCGGGGGCAAGGAAACACCATATATTTT.

V is TRBV5-1 and J is TRBJ1-1; 12 bases are shared with TRBD1. Germline V CDR1 and CDR2: SGHRS, YFSETQ. The J segment lost 10 bases and the V segment lost 1 base, leaving 14 bases of the junction unmatched. The CDR3 covers 17 residues. The CDR3: CASSLMTLGQGAVGAFF. DNA for the CDR3: TGCGCCAGCAGCTTGATGACGCTGGGACAGGGGGCCGTGGGAGCTTTCTTT.

V is TRBV6-6 and J is TRBJ2-7, with a possible D match to TRBD1 (6 bases). Trimming shortened V by 7 bases and J by 0 bases, and 19 bases separated the two germline ends. The CDR3 consists of 16 residues. Looked up from germline, CDR1 is MNHNY and CDR2 is SVGAGI (reference sequence). CDR3 in amino acids: CASTQTRGSGSYEQYF. CDR3 bases: TGTGCCAGCACCCAGACCAGGGGCTCGGGCTCCTACGAGCAGTACTTC.

The rearrangement uses TRBV9 and TRBJ1-3; 10 bases are shared with TRBD1. Germline V gene sequence: CDR1 SGDLS, CDR2 YYNGEE. J gave up 4 bases and V 3 bases, and 13 bases lay outside the gene matches. The CDR3 contains 18 residues. The CDR3 DNA is TGTGCCAGCAGCGAGGGTCTATCCGGGACAGGGGCCGGAAACACCATATATTTT. Translated, it gives CASSEGLSGTGAGNTIYF.

This chain uses TRBV10-3 with TRBJ2-1; D unresolved. Deletions cut 6 bases from V and 7 bases from J, with 10 bases between. The V gene's germline CDR1 is ENHRY and CDR2 SYGVKD. This CDR3 has 12 residues. CDR3 sequence: CAISREVNEQFF. The CDR3, as DNA: TGTGCCATCAGCCGAGAGGTGAATGAGCAGTTCTTC.

The chain carries TRBV11-3 and TRBJ2-1, with 8 bases matching TRBD1. Germline lookup yields CDR1 SGHNT and CDR2 YENEEA. The CDR3 length is 15 residues. The V gene end was trimmed by 3 bases and the J gene end by 4 bases; junction bases not matched to a gene: 5. In nucleotides, the CDR3 is TGTGCCAGCAGCTTTGGACAGGGATATTACAATGAGCAGTTCTTC. Its protein product is CASSFGQGYYNEQFF.

With respect to this clone: Other DNA sequences within the sample encode an identical CDR3. The CDR3: CSVGQGDSPLHF. Written as DNA, the CDR3 is TGCAGCGTTGGACAGGGGGATTCACCCCTCCACTTT. The chain carries TRBV29-1 and TRBJ1-6; 9 bases agree with TRBD1. The CDR3 has 12 residues. Trimming removed 4 bases from V and 8 bases from J; junction bases left unmatched: 0. Germline V lookup: CDR1 SQVTM, CDR2 ANQGSEA.

J is TRBJ2-7 and V is TRBV24-1; tentatively, D is TRBD1 (6 bases). Germline V gene sequence: CDR1 KGHDR, CDR2 SFDVKD. CDR3 length equals 14 residues. V was cut by 4 bases and J by 1 base, with 10 bases left in between. The CDR3 loop reads CATSDRTVSYEQYF. The CDR3 region has the DNA TGTGCCACCAGTGACCGGACAGTTTCCTACGAGCAGTACTTC.

The chain links TRBV18 to TRBJ1-5; tentative D call: TRBD1 (5 bases). This CDR3 region has 14 residues. Germline lookup yields CDR1 KGHSH and CDR2 LQKENI. Trimming stripped 2 bases from V and 3 bases from J, with 8 bases between. The CDR3 coding sequence is TGTGCCAGCTCACCAGGACATCCCAATCAGCCCCAGCATTTT. This gives the protein CASSPGHPNQPQHF.

The V call is TRBV6-2 or TRBV6-3, the J call TRBJ1-1; D gene uncertain. This CDR3 comprises 14 residues. V dropped 8 bases and J dropped 3 bases, with 16 bases sitting between them. Per germline, CDR1 MNHEY and CDR2 SVGEGT. The chain's CDR3 is CASCSLSSDTEAFF. The CDR3 DNA is TGTGCCAGCTGTTCCCTCTCCAGCGACACTGAAGCTTTCTTT.

V is TRBV4-2 and J is TRBJ2-1, with D perhaps TRBD2 (5 bases). This CDR3 has 14 residues. V lost 1 base and J 8 bases, leaving 12 bases between the germline ends. Per the germline V gene, CDR1 is LGHNA and CDR2 is YNFKEQ. CDR3 loop: CASSQVSERDEQFF. The CDR3 DNA sequence: TGTGCCAGCAGCCAAGTTTCCGAGAGGGATGAGCAGTTCTTC.